The sample holds a few counts of the clone carrying this T cell receptor beta chain. As yet, its antigen is unknown. V trimming: 2 bases; J trimming: 0 bases; junction bases outside the gene matches: 4. Germline V gene lookup returns CDR1 DFQATT and CDR2 SNEGSKA (reference sequence). The CDR3 covers 15 residues. This sample stems from a study of blood T cells in healthy people across ages. Donation came from healthy Caucasian individuals in Russia who were aged 6 to 90. Extracted total RNA amounted to at least 5.5 micrograms for each sample. Primers used in a second PCR of about 7 to 11 cycles were a sample-barcoded 5' primer and a J-beta primer mix. The template-switch adaptor, which had 12 random nucleotides, put a tag on each cDNA molecule. One entry per CDR3 protein results from TCRdb running MiXCR on the 5' RACE reads. The sample contains some 1.6 million distinct CDR3 sequences, about 31% of which appear only once.

Study observations and caveats: Naive CD4+ cell counts and diversity both ran higher in long-lived than in aged donors.

The chain is built from TRBV20-1 and TRBJ2-7; 10 nucleotides line up with TRBD2. The clonotype originates from a woman aged 25 to 39 in good health. Sequenced material: blood. The CDR3 nucleotides read TGCAGTGCTAGAAAGGCTAGCGGGAGCTCCTACGAGCAGTACTTC. Its translation: CSARKASGSSYEQYF.